The 30 T cell receptor beta chains reported below all come from one sample, sequenced in a study of blood T cell repertoires in COVID-19. This table comes from immunoSEQ multiplex PCR, and its TCRdb copy is limited to in-frame clones, with some not included. The data hold roughly 150,000 clones, with about three quarters observed a single time. The sequenced sample was peripheral blood. The receptors derive from a man in his sixties with acute or convalescent COVID-19.

The genes are TRBV5-4 and TRBJ2-7; TRBD1 agrees at 7 bases. The CDR3 sequence is 14 residues long. V lost 9 bases to trimming and J lost 2 bases; unmatched junction nucleotides: 11. Per the germline V gene, CDR1 is SGHNT and CDR2 is YYREEE (reference sequence). The CDR3 here is CATRWGQGAYEQYF. The CDR3 DNA reads TGTGCCACCCGATGGGGCCAGGGGGCCTACGAGCAGTACTTC. Supplemented by reference TRBV5-4 and TRBJ2-7, the full variable domain reads ETGVTQSPTHLIKTRGQQVTLRCSSQSGHNTVSWYQQALGQGPQFIFQYYREEENGRGNFPPRFSGLQFPNYSSELNVNALELDDSALYLCATRWGQGAYEQYFGPGTRLTVT.

The gene calls are TRBV19 and TRBJ1-1; possible D gene TRBD1, 5 bases. CDR1 is LNHDA, CDR2 SQIVND, per germline (reference sequence). The V end lost 7 bases, the J end lost 2 bases, and 17 bases lay between the germline ends. CDR3 size: 15 residues. The CDR3 DNA is TGTGCCAGTACCCGATCCGGACACGTTAACACTGAAGCTTTCTTT. Protein sequence: CASTRSGHVNTEAFF.

This clone showed up just a few times. The gene calls are TRBV13 and TRBJ1-1, with a weak D call TRBD1 (5 bases). Germline V gene data show CDR1 as PRHDT and CDR2 as FYEKMQ (reference sequence). The CDR3 is 13 residues long. With 3 bases removed from V and 4 bases from J, the gap between germline ends came to 9 bases. CDR3 DNA sequence: TGTGCCAGCAGCTTTCGGGGGACCACTGAAGCTTTCTTT. Translating gives CASSFRGTTEAFF.

This clone was counted only a few times. This rearrangement joins TRBV20-1 to TRBJ1-5; 7 bases are shared with TRBD1. Losses at the gene ends were 3 bases for V and 0 bases for J; bases not matched to a gene: 8. This CDR3 contains 16 residues. CDR1 is DFQATT, CDR2 SNEGSKA, per germline (reference sequence). CDR3 residues: CSASLPGQHSNQPQHF. The DNA for the CDR3 is TGCAGTGCTAGTCTCCCGGGACAGCATAGCAATCAGCCCCAGCATTTT.

The chain couples TRBV6-2 or TRBV6-3 to TRBJ1-2; 9 bases fit TRBD1. The CDR3 runs to 14 residues. Germline loops: CDR1 MNHEY, CDR2 SVGEGT. V lost 1 base and J lost 6; bases outside the gene matches: 3. Here the CDR3 DNA reads TGTGCCAGCAGTTACTTGGGACAGGGTCATGGCTACACCTTC. Its translation: CASSYLGQGHGYTF.

This chain links TRBV9 with TRBJ2-1, with TRBD2 identical over 16 bases. Per germline, CDR1 SGDLS and CDR2 YYNGEE. This CDR3 region has 20 residues. V gave up 4 bases and J gave up 1 base; unmatched junction bases: 11. This CDR3 is CASSSSTGTSGGASYNEQFF. CDR3 nucleotide sequence: TGTGCCAGCAGCTCCTCGACCGGGACTAGCGGGGGGGCATCCTACAATGAGCAGTTCTTC.

This clone was detected once. This chain connects TRBV5-8 to TRBJ2-1; D is unresolved. The CDR3 contains 13 residues. Germline loops: CDR1 SGHTS, CDR2 YDEGEE. V shed 5 bases and J shed 4 bases, with 10 bases lying between them. The CDR3 loop is CASRRDRYNEQFF. The CDR3 DNA reads as TGTGCCAGCAGGCGTGATCGGTACAATGAGCAGTTCTTC. Full variable domain (missing parts from reference TRBV5-8 and TRBJ2-1): EAGVTQSPTHLIKTRGQQATLRCSPISGHTSVYWYQQALGLGLQFLLWYDEGEERNRGNFPPRFSGRQFPNYSSELNVNALELEDSALYLCASRRDRYNEQFFGPGTRLTVL.

The genes are TRBV24-1 and TRBJ2-1; the match to TRBD1 covers 8 bases. The germline CDR1 and CDR2 sequences are KGHDR and SFDVKD. Unmatched junction bases numbered 3, after V lost 3 bases and J lost 0 bases. This CDR3 spans 16 amino acids. The CDR3 spells CATSDVRGRSYNEQFF. CDR3 nucleotide sequence: TGTGCCACCAGTGATGTCAGGGGGCGCTCCTACAATGAGCAGTTCTTC.

The chain has TRBV3-1 (or the pseudogene TRBV3-2) and TRBJ2-5; D is possibly TRBD2 (5 bases). CDR1 is LGHDT, CDR2 YNNKEL, per germline (reference sequence). The CDR3 is made up of 15 amino acids. The V end lost 3 bases, the J end lost 4 bases, and 15 bases lay between the germline ends. In nucleotides, the CDR3 is TGTGCCAGCAGCCATCCCCGACTGGGGAGAGAGACCCAGTACTTC. As protein: CASSHPRLGRETQYF.

This chain uses TRBV24-1 with TRBJ1-2; D is unclear. V was pared by 5 bases and J by 5 bases, with 8 bases between. This CDR3 has 12 residues. CDR1 and CDR2 from the germline V gene are KGHDR and SFDVKD. The CDR3 region is CATSVTGYGYTF. The CDR3 bases are TGTGCCACCAGTGTAACGGGGTATGGCTACACCTTC.

The CDR3 loop reads CASSLPSGVDEQFF. CDR3 bases: TGTGCCAGCAGCTTACCTAGCGGGGTTGATGAGCAGTTCTTC. This rearrangement joins TRBV7-6 to TRBJ2-1, with TRBD2 matching 9 bases. CDR1 and CDR2 (germline): SGHVS, FNYEAQ. After removal of 2 bases from V and 8 bases from J, the junction contained 4 bases not matched to a gene. The CDR3 runs 14 residues. Combining the CDR3 with reference TRBV7-6 and TRBJ2-1 gives the whole variable domain GAGVSQSPRYKVTKRGQDVALRCDPISGHVSLYWYRQALGQGPEFLTYFNYEAQQDKSGLPNDRFSAERPEGSISTLTIQRTEQRDSAMYRCASSLPSGVDEQFFGPGTRLTVL.

The table lists this clone with a count of one. The chain joins TRBV28 to TRBJ1-4; D perhaps matches TRBD1 (6 bases). V lost 4 bases, J lost 3 bases, and 15 bases lay in between. Per germline, CDR1 MDHEN and CDR2 SYDVKM. This CDR3 has 16 amino acids. The CDR3 coding sequence is TGTGCCAGCAGTTCTACAGGGATAGGGGCTAATGAAAAACTGTTTTTT. This sequence encodes CASSSTGIGANEKLFF.

The V call is TRBV7-2, the J call TRBJ2-3; 11 bases fit TRBD2. Losses at the gene ends were 5 bases for V and 4 bases for J; bases not matched to a gene: 8. CDR3 size: 16 residues. The V gene's germline CDR1 is SGHTA and CDR2 FQGNSA. CDR3 sequence reads: CASSLRLAGLADTQYF. CDR3 in DNA: TGTGCCAGCAGCCTACGACTAGCGGGGTTGGCAGATACGCAGTATTTT.

The V gene is TRBV5-4, the J gene TRBJ2-1, with TRBD2 identical over 9 bases. There are 18 residues in the CDR3. V lost 4 bases, J lost 7 bases, and 18 bases stayed unmatched. Per germline, CDR1 SGHNT and CDR2 YYREEE (reference sequence). CDR3 coding DNA: TGTGCCAGCAGCCTACGCCCGCTAGCGGGGAAGTCTCGGAATGAGCAGTTCTTC. It encodes CASSLRPLAGKSRNEQFF. Together with reference TRBV5-4 and TRBJ2-1, the CDR3 gives the full variable domain: ETGVTQSPTHLIKTRGQQVTLRCSSQSGHNTVSWYQQALGQGPQFIFQYYREEENGRGNFPPRFSGLQFPNYSSELNVNALELDDSALYLCASSLRPLAGKSRNEQFFGPGTRLTVL.

The chain combines TRBV9 with TRBJ2-1; maybe TRBD2 (7 bases). The germline V and J ends were trimmed by 4 bases and 9 bases, with 26 bases remaining between them. CDR3 size: 17 residues. Germline V gene lookup returns CDR1 SGDLS and CDR2 YYNGEE. The CDR3 region is CASSLRQEGSGGSEQFF. In DNA form, the CDR3 reads TGTGCCAGCAGCCTACGACAAGAGGGCTCGGGGGGCAGTGAGCAGTTCTTC.

This clone has just a few counts. At the DNA level, this CDR3 is encoded by other sequences in the same sample as well. This sequence joins TRBV6-5 and TRBJ1-1; no clear D gene. CDR1 and CDR2 from the germline V gene are MNHEY and SVGAGI. CDR3 length: 13 residues. The germline V and J ends were trimmed by 3 bases and 2 bases, with 7 bases remaining between them. CDR3: CASSYTGNTEAFF. CDR3 sequence (DNA): TGTGCCAGCAGTTATACGGGTAACACTGAAGCTTTCTTT.

The V and J genes are TRBV10-1 and TRBJ1-2, with D unclear. Deletions cut 5 bases from V and 8 bases from J, with 9 bases between. CDR3 length: 11 amino acids. Germline CDR1 WNHNN, CDR2 SYGVQD (reference sequence). CDR3 DNA: TGCGCCAGCAGTACGGGAGGGGGCTACACCTTC. This sequence encodes CASSTGGGYTF.

The V and J genes are TRBV30 and TRBJ1-6, with D possibly being TRBD1 (5 bases). The CDR3 spans 15 residues. Trimming left V 4 bases short and J 0 bases short, with 10 bases between. Germline V gene data show CDR1 as GTSNPN and CDR2 as SVGIG (reference sequence). In nucleotides, the CDR3 is TGTGCCTGGACAGGGAAAAGCTCCTATAATTCACCCCTCCACTTT. Encoded protein: CAWTGKSSYNSPLHF.

The chain links TRBV11-2 to TRBJ2-1; 12 nucleotides agree with TRBD2. V shed 6 bases, J shed 7 bases, and the junction held 7 bases outside the gene matches. The CDR3 length is 15 residues. Germline CDR1 SGHAT, CDR2 FQNNGV. The CDR3: CASRDGLAGPNEQFF. CDR3 coding DNA: TGTGCCAGCAGGGACGGACTAGCGGGGCCAAATGAGCAGTTCTTC.

CDR3 sequence: CASSLRGQDGTEAFF. CDR3 nucleotide sequence: TGCGCCAGCAGCCTTCGCGGACAGGACGGCACTGAAGCTTTCTTT. The chain uses TRBV5-1 and TRBJ1-1; TRBD1 matches at 7 bases. CDR3 length: 15 residues. Germline V gene lookup returns CDR1 SGHRS and CDR2 YFSETQ. V trimming: 4 bases; J trimming: 4 bases; junction bases outside the gene matches: 10.

The table lists this clone with a few counts. The rearrangement joins TRBV14 to TRBJ2-3; no clear D gene. V was cut by 3 bases and J by 0 bases, with 19 bases left in between. CDR3 length equals 18 residues. Germline assignment: CDR1 SGHDN and CDR2 FVKESK. The CDR3 region is CASSHPPLRRPSTDTQYF. DNA of the CDR3: TGTGCCAGCAGCCACCCGCCCCTGAGGCGGCCTAGCACAGATACGCAGTATTTT.

The chain is built from TRBV29-1 and TRBJ2-5; 7 nucleotides line up with TRBD1. CDR3 length equals 13 residues. With V trimmed by 1 base and J by 3 bases, 2 bases remained unmatched. The germline gives CDR1 SQVTM, CDR2 ANQGSEA. CDR3 in amino acids: CSVEAGTEETQYF. The CDR3 DNA sequence: TGCAGCGTTGAAGCCGGGACAGAAGAGACCCAGTACTTC.

V is TRBV11-2 and J is TRBJ1-4; D might be TRBD1 (6 bases). CDR1 and CDR2 (germline): SGHAT, FQNNGV. Trimming shortened V by 1 base and J by 0 bases, and 15 bases separated the two germline ends. The CDR3 spans 18 residues. The CDR3 coding sequence is TGTGCCAGCAGCTTAGGGACAGAAACATCTTCAACTAATGAAAAACTGTTTTTT. Encoded protein: CASSLGTETSSTNEKLFF.

V gene TRBV11-1 combines with J gene TRBJ1-2, with 7 bases lining up with TRBD1. V lost 4 bases to trimming and J lost 5 bases; unmatched junction nucleotides: 10. Germline lookup yields CDR1 SGHAT and CDR2 FQDESV (reference sequence). The CDR3 is 15 amino acids. In nucleotides, the CDR3 is TGTGCCAGCAGCTCCCGGGACAGCATATTTTATGGCTACACCTTC. As protein: CASSSRDSIFYGYTF.

This rearrangement joins TRBV15 to TRBJ2-1; D unclear. This CDR3 region has 13 residues. Germline lookup yields CDR1 LNHNV and CDR2 YYDKDF (reference sequence). Between the trimmed V and J ends, which lost 0 bases and 9 bases, there was a span of 9 bases. The chain's CDR3 is CATSRDRGREQFF. The CDR3 DNA reads as TGTGCCACCAGCAGAGATCGTGGGCGTGAGCAGTTCTTC.

The rearrangement joins TRBV12-3 or TRBV12-4 to TRBJ1-1; 7 nucleotides line up with TRBD1. Trimming at V came to 4 bases and at J to 7 bases, leaving 3 bases not matched to a gene. This CDR3 is built from 12 residues. The CDR3 nucleotides are TGTGCCAGCAGTTCAGGGGGAAGTGAAGCTTTCTTT. Amino acids: CASSSGGSEAFF.

This clone was counted once. The chain links TRBV29-1 to TRBJ2-1; D is uncertain. This CDR3 has 14 residues. The germline V and J ends were trimmed by 6 bases and 1 base, with 13 bases remaining between them. CDR1 and CDR2 from the germline V gene are SQVTM and ANQGSEA. The CDR3: CSVDSYRSYNEQFF. CDR3 nucleotides: TGCAGCGTCGACTCATATCGGTCCTACAATGAGCAGTTCTTC.

The chain carries TRBV24-1 and TRBJ1-5; a possible D gene is TRBD1 (5 bases). The V end was cut by 6 bases, the J end by 3 bases, with 11 bases between. The CDR3 is 14 amino acids. CDR1 and CDR2 from the germline V gene are KGHDR and SFDVKD. The CDR3 region has the DNA TGTGCCACCAGTTCTGACAGTTACAATCAGCCCCAGCATTTT. This translates into CATSSDSYNQPQHF.

This clone showed up just once. This sequence joins TRBV7-2 and TRBJ2-3; 8 nucleotides agree with TRBD2. Germline CDR1 is SGHTA and CDR2 is FQGNSA. The CDR3 spans 15 residues. The V gene end was trimmed by 5 bases and the J gene end by 4 bases; junction bases not matched to a gene: 8. For the CDR3, the DNA is TGTGCCAGCAGCCCCTCGGGGGGGCCCCCAGATACGCAGTATTTT. Its translation is CASSPSGGPPDTQYF.

The chain recombines TRBV7-6 with TRBJ2-1, with a possible D match to TRBD1 (5 bases). The CDR3 is made up of 14 amino acids. The ends were cut back, 5 bases at V and 7 bases at J, with 15 bases in the middle. Germline loops: CDR1 SGHVS, CDR2 FNYEAQ. The CDR3: CASSPGNPGNEQFF. CDR3 coding DNA: TGTGCCAGCAGCCCAGGGAATCCAGGAAATGAGCAGTTCTTC.